Listed below are T cell receptor beta chains from one sample, sequenced in a study of OX40 agonist ivuxolimab in advanced cancers. Profiling relied on immunoSEQ multiplex PCR, and the TCRdb table lists in-frame clones only, not all of them. The repertoire holds more than 100,000 clones, with 90% as singletons. Sample: CD4+ or CD8+ T cells sorted from blood, taken in a trial of the OX40 agonist ivuxolimab. Receptor source: an adult with an advanced solid tumor such as melanoma, head and neck, liver or kidney cancer. Both conserved end residues are part of each CDR3. Fields, in order: clone size, D gene, J gene, V gene, CDR3 DNA, CDR3 protein. The D gene is left open where the match is weak. Clone size appears in some rows only: once, few, many, or a class for an expanded clone.

abundance: -; d_gene: -; j_gene: TRBJ1-4; v_gene: TRBV30; CDR3nt: TGTGCCTGGGGAGCGGGTGTCGGAATTAATGAAAAACTGTTTTTT; CDR3aa: CAWGAGVGINEKLFF
abundance: -; d_gene: TRBD1; j_gene: TRBJ2-3; v_gene: TRBV5-1; CDR3nt: TGCGCCAGCAGCCGGGACAGGCTAGGCACAGATACGCAGTATTTT; CDR3aa: CASSRDRLGTDTQYF
abundance: -; d_gene: TRBD1; j_gene: TRBJ1-1; v_gene: TRBV9; CDR3nt: TGTGCCAGCAGCGTTCAGGGGGCACCTTCTACTGAAGCTTTCTTT; CDR3aa: CASSVQGAPSTEAFF
abundance: -; d_gene: -; j_gene: TRBJ1-1; v_gene: TRBV7-9; CDR3nt: TGTGCCACCGGGGCCCTCGACACGGCTGAAGCTTTCTTT; CDR3aa: CATGALDTAEAFF
abundance: -; d_gene: -; j_gene: TRBJ2-3; v_gene: TRBV7-9; CDR3nt: TGTGCCAGCAGCCCTTTCACAGATACGCAGTATTTT; CDR3aa: CASSPFTDTQYF
abundance: -; d_gene: -; j_gene: TRBJ2-5; v_gene: TRBV7-2; CDR3nt: TGTGCCAGCAGCTTAGCGCAAATGATAGGGGAGACCCAGTACTTC; CDR3aa: CASSLAQMIGETQYF
abundance: -; d_gene: -; j_gene: TRBJ2-2; v_gene: TRBV18; CDR3nt: TGTGCCAGCTCACGACAAGACACCGGGGAGCTGTTTTTT; CDR3aa: CASSRQDTGELFF
abundance: -; d_gene: -; j_gene: TRBJ2-1; v_gene: TRBV7-3; CDR3nt: TGTGCCAGCAGCCTCTTTGGGGGAGCGAGCTCCTACAATGAGCAGTTCTTC; CDR3aa: CASSLFGGASSYNEQFF
abundance: few; d_gene: TRBD1; j_gene: TRBJ1-4; v_gene: TRBV2; CDR3nt: TGTGCCAGCAGTGACAGGGGGAAGGAACTGTTTTTT; CDR3aa: CASSDRGKELFF
abundance: -; d_gene: TRBD1; j_gene: TRBJ2-2; v_gene: TRBV9; CDR3nt: TGTGCCAGCAGCGCAAGGGACAGGGGCTCCGGGGAGCTGTTTTTT; CDR3aa: CASSARDRGSGELFF
abundance: once; d_gene: TRBD1; j_gene: TRBJ2-1; v_gene: TRBV6-5; CDR3nt: TGTGCCAGCAGCGGCAGGGGGAATGAGCAGTTCTTC; CDR3aa: CASSGRGNEQFF
abundance: -; d_gene: -; j_gene: TRBJ2-5; v_gene: TRBV7-2; CDR3nt: TGTGCCAGCAGCTTAGCGCTTGGGGGAGAGACCCAGTACTTC; CDR3aa: CASSLALGGETQYF
abundance: -; d_gene: -; j_gene: TRBJ1-3; v_gene: TRBV30; CDR3nt: TGTGCCTGGAGTACTCGAAACACCATATATTTT; CDR3aa: CAWSTRNTIYF
abundance: -; d_gene: -; j_gene: TRBJ1-1; v_gene: TRBV29-1; CDR3nt: TGCAGCGTTGAGGTTTCCCAGACAGCTGAAGCTTTCTTT; CDR3aa: CSVEVSQTAEAFF
abundance: -; d_gene: TRBD1; j_gene: TRBJ2-1; v_gene: TRBV7-8; CDR3nt: TGTGCCAGCAGCTCTATCAGGACAGGGACCCGCAATGAGCAGTTCTTC; CDR3aa: CASSSIRTGTRNEQFF
abundance: -; d_gene: -; j_gene: TRBJ1-1; v_gene: TRBV2; CDR3nt: TGTGCCAGCAGTCTGACAGGCGGTGACACTGAAGCTTTCTTT; CDR3aa: CASSLTGGDTEAFF
abundance: -; d_gene: -; j_gene: TRBJ2-7; v_gene: TRBV5-1; CDR3nt: TGCGCCAGCAGGTTGGCAGGGGCCTACGAGCAGTACTTC; CDR3aa: CASRLAGAYEQYF
abundance: -; d_gene: -; j_gene: TRBJ1-2; v_gene: TRBV28; CDR3nt: TGTGCCAGCAGTTTTGAGGGGCGTAGAGGCTACACCTTC; CDR3aa: CASSFEGRRGYTF
abundance: once; d_gene: TRBD2; j_gene: TRBJ2-1; v_gene: TRBV2; CDR3nt: TGTGCCAGCAGGGACCGGGGACTAGTCTCCTACAATGAGCAGTTCTTC; CDR3aa: CASRDRGLVSYNEQFF
abundance: -; d_gene: TRBD2; j_gene: TRBJ2-7; v_gene: TRBV10-3; CDR3nt: TGTGCCATCAGTGAGTCGCTGACTAGCGGATCCTACGAGCAGTACTTC; CDR3aa: CAISESLTSGSYEQYF
abundance: -; d_gene: TRBD1; j_gene: TRBJ2-3; v_gene: TRBV28; CDR3nt: TGTGCCAGCAGTTTCAGGGGGAGCGGTTTAGATACGCAGTATTTT; CDR3aa: CASSFRGSGLDTQYF
abundance: -; d_gene: -; j_gene: TRBJ1-5; v_gene: TRBV9; CDR3nt: TGTGCCAGCAGCGTAGCAGAAAATCAGCCCCAGCATTTT; CDR3aa: CASSVAENQPQHF
abundance: -; d_gene: -; j_gene: TRBJ1-5; v_gene: TRBV27; CDR3nt: TGTGCCAGCAGTTTATCCGTTGGATATAATCAGCCCCAGCATTTT; CDR3aa: CASSLSVGYNQPQHF
abundance: once; d_gene: -; j_gene: TRBJ2-1; v_gene: TRBV4-1; CDR3nt: TGCGCCAGCAGCCAAGAGGAAAGCTCCTACAATGAGCAGTTCTTC; CDR3aa: CASSQEESSYNEQFF
abundance: -; d_gene: TRBD1; j_gene: TRBJ2-2; v_gene: TRBV18; CDR3nt: TGTGCCAGCTCAAAGGGACAGGTTTACACCGGGGAGCTGTTTTTT; CDR3aa: CASSKGQVYTGELFF
abundance: -; d_gene: TRBD1; j_gene: TRBJ2-5; v_gene: TRBV7-2; CDR3nt: TGTGCCAGCAGCTTAATGGGACAGGGGGTAGAGACCCAGTACTTC; CDR3aa: CASSLMGQGVETQYF
abundance: -; d_gene: TRBD2; j_gene: TRBJ2-1; v_gene: TRBV5-1; CDR3nt: TGCGCCAGCAGCTTGGGGGCTACTAGCGCGTACAATGAGCAGTTCTTC; CDR3aa: CASSLGATSAYNEQFF
abundance: -; d_gene: TRBD1; j_gene: TRBJ1-5; v_gene: TRBV9; CDR3nt: TGTGCCAGCAGCGTAGAGGGGGCCCAGCCCCAGCATTTT; CDR3aa: CASSVEGAQPQHF
abundance: -; d_gene: -; j_gene: TRBJ1-5; v_gene: TRBV7-2; CDR3nt: TGTGCCAGCTCGTATAGCAATCAGCCCCAGCATTTT; CDR3aa: CASSYSNQPQHF
abundance: -; d_gene: TRBD1; j_gene: TRBJ2-7; v_gene: TRBV28; CDR3nt: TGTGCCAGCAGTCCCCTCCCCTCAAACCTCGGACAGGGCTACGAGCAGTACTTC; CDR3aa: CASSPLPSNLGQGYEQYF
abundance: -; d_gene: -; j_gene: TRBJ1-6; v_gene: TRBV30; CDR3nt: TGTGCCTGGAGTGTACCAGGGACCTATAATTCACCCCTCCACTTT; CDR3aa: CAWSVPGTYNSPLHF
abundance: -; d_gene: TRBD1; j_gene: TRBJ2-7; v_gene: TRBV14; CDR3nt: TGTGCCAGCAGCCGCACTAATTCCGGGACAGGGGTGTACGAGCAGTACTTC; CDR3aa: CASSRTNSGTGVYEQYF
abundance: -; d_gene: TRBD1; j_gene: TRBJ1-3; v_gene: TRBV28; CDR3nt: TGTGCCAGCAGTGCACAGGGGGGAAACACCATATATTTT; CDR3aa: CASSAQGGNTIYF
abundance: -; d_gene: -; j_gene: TRBJ1-1; v_gene: TRBV5-1; CDR3nt: TGCGCCAGCAGAACAGGTAACACTGAAGCTTTCTTT; CDR3aa: CASRTGNTEAFF
abundance: -; d_gene: -; j_gene: TRBJ2-6; v_gene: TRBV5-6; CDR3nt: TGTGCCAGTTTAAGCTCTGGGGCCAACGTCCTGACTTTC; CDR3aa: CASLSSGANVLTF
abundance: -; d_gene: -; j_gene: TRBJ1-1; v_gene: TRBV7-2; CDR3nt: TGTGCCAGCAGCTTAGTAGCCGACCGGATCGGGGCTTTCTTT; CDR3aa: CASSLVADRIGAFF
abundance: -; d_gene: TRBD1; j_gene: TRBJ1-2; v_gene: TRBV27; CDR3nt: TGTGCCAGCAGGCGCAGGGGGCTAGGCTATGGCTACACCTTC; CDR3aa: CASRRRGLGYGYTF
abundance: -; d_gene: TRBD1; j_gene: TRBJ1-2; v_gene: TRBV7-3; CDR3nt: TGTGCCAGCAGCTCCCGGACAGGGGAAGGCTACACCTTC; CDR3aa: CASSSRTGEGYTF
abundance: -; d_gene: TRBD1; j_gene: TRBJ1-2; v_gene: TRBV5-6; CDR3nt: TGTGCCAGCAGCATCGGACAGGGTGGGATTGGCTACACCTTC; CDR3aa: CASSIGQGGIGYTF
abundance: once; d_gene: TRBD1; j_gene: TRBJ1-2; v_gene: TRBV7-8; CDR3nt: TGTGCCAGCAGCTTCGACAGGGTTGGTGGCTACACCTTC; CDR3aa: CASSFDRVGGYTF
abundance: -; d_gene: TRBD2; j_gene: TRBJ2-1; v_gene: TRBV7-2; CDR3nt: TGTGCCAGCAGCCCCCGGGTGGGAGGGGATCATGAGCAGTTCTTC; CDR3aa: CASSPRVGGDHEQFF
abundance: -; d_gene: -; j_gene: TRBJ1-2; v_gene: TRBV5-4; CDR3nt: TGTGCCAGCAGCTTTGATCGGGGGCCTGGCTATGGCTACACCTTC; CDR3aa: CASSFDRGPGYGYTF
abundance: -; d_gene: TRBD2; j_gene: TRBJ2-5; v_gene: TRBV6-6; CDR3nt: TGTGCCAGCAGTTGGACTAGCGGAGAGACCCAGTACTTC; CDR3aa: CASSWTSGETQYF
abundance: -; d_gene: -; j_gene: TRBJ1-1; v_gene: TRBV5-4; CDR3nt: TGCGCCAGCAGCCTGGACGGTAGTCCCGCGGACACTGAAGCTTTCTTT; CDR3aa: CASSLDGSPADTEAFF
abundance: -; d_gene: -; j_gene: TRBJ2-7; v_gene: TRBV2; CDR3nt: TGTGCCAGCAGTACAGCCACGGGAGCTTTCACAGCCTACGAGCAGTACTTC; CDR3aa: CASSTATGAFTAYEQYF
abundance: once; d_gene: -; j_gene: TRBJ2-4; v_gene: TRBV19; CDR3nt: TGTGCCAGTAGTATAAGGGCAGGGGAAGCCAAAAACATTCAGTACTTC; CDR3aa: CASSIRAGEAKNIQYF
abundance: -; d_gene: -; j_gene: TRBJ1-2; v_gene: TRBV15; CDR3nt: TGTGCCACCAGCAGAGATAGCAGGGACTATGGCTACACCTTC; CDR3aa: CATSRDSRDYGYTF
abundance: -; d_gene: -; j_gene: TRBJ2-7; v_gene: TRBV5-6; CDR3nt: TGTGCCAGCAGCTTCTGGGGGGACGAGCAGTACTTC; CDR3aa: CASSFWGDEQYF
abundance: -; d_gene: TRBD2; j_gene: TRBJ2-5; v_gene: TRBV27; CDR3nt: TGTGCCAGCAGTAAAAGGGAGGGAGAGACCCAGTACTTC; CDR3aa: CASSKREGETQYF
abundance: -; d_gene: TRBD2; j_gene: TRBJ2-7; v_gene: TRBV9; CDR3nt: TGTGCCAGCAGCCTACGGACTAGCGGGGCCACGGGGGAGCAGTACTTC; CDR3aa: CASSLRTSGATGEQYF
abundance: -; d_gene: TRBD1; j_gene: TRBJ1-5; v_gene: TRBV28; CDR3nt: TGTGCCAGCAGTTTGGAGGGACAGGGCTCTCGACAGCCCCAGCATTTT; CDR3aa: CASSLEGQGSRQPQHF
abundance: -; d_gene: TRBD2; j_gene: TRBJ2-3; v_gene: TRBV27; CDR3nt: TGTGCCAGCAGTTTCTGGTTAGCGGGAAAAGATACGCAGTATTTT; CDR3aa: CASSFWLAGKDTQYF
abundance: -; d_gene: -; j_gene: TRBJ1-2; v_gene: TRBV28; CDR3nt: TGTGCCAGCAGTGTCGGGCGGGGTGGCTACACCTTC; CDR3aa: CASSVGRGGYTF
abundance: once; d_gene: TRBD2; j_gene: TRBJ2-7; v_gene: TRBV9; CDR3nt: TGTGCCAGCAGCGTAGTAGCGGGAGGGCCTCAGTTCCTCTACGAGCAGTACTTC; CDR3aa: CASSVVAGGPQFLYEQYF
abundance: -; d_gene: TRBD1; j_gene: TRBJ2-7; v_gene: TRBV7-2; CDR3nt: TGTGCCAGCAGCCGGGATCAGGGGGAGTACGAGCAGTACTTC; CDR3aa: CASSRDQGEYEQYF
abundance: -; d_gene: -; j_gene: TRBJ1-1; v_gene: TRBV28; CDR3nt: TGTGCCAGCAGGGCCTTCATGAACACTGAAGCTTTCTTT; CDR3aa: CASRAFMNTEAFF
abundance: -; d_gene: -; j_gene: TRBJ2-7; v_gene: TRBV5-1; CDR3nt: TGCGCCAGCAGCCTGACATCTTCGGGCGAGCAGTACTTC; CDR3aa: CASSLTSSGEQYF